This is a list of T cell receptor beta chains from one sample in a study of blood T cell repertoires in COVID-19. Clones were sequenced by immunoSEQ multiplex PCR, and TCRdb holds only the in-frame ones, with some missing. The sample includes around 200,000 clones, around four fifths seen only once; the top ten take roughly 7.2%. What was sequenced was peripheral blood. The receptors derive from a woman between 40 and 55 years old with COVID-19, enrolled during active disease. The CDR3 runs from the conserved cysteine through the conserved F or W. D genes are given only for firm matches. Where a row states a size, it is once, few, many or the class of an expanded clone; other rows omit it.

v_gene	abundance	d_gene	j_gene	CDR3nt	CDR3aa
TRBV7-2	-	-	TRBJ2-3	TGTGCCAGCCTAAGACCCAGGGTAAAAGCTATGGATACGCAGTATTTT	CASLRPRVKAMDTQYF
TRBV6-5	-	-	TRBJ2-7	TGTGCCAGCACCTTACGCCAGGGGTACGAGCAGTACTTC	CASTLRQGYEQYF
TRBV27	-	TRBD1	TRBJ1-5	TGTGCCAGCAGCCGGGACAGCAGCTCTGGGCCCCAGCATTTT	CASSRDSSSGPQHF
TRBV5-4	-	TRBD1	TRBJ1-2	TGTGCCAGCAGCCCAACGGCGCAGGGGGGAAACTATGGCTACACCTTC	CASSPTAQGGNYGYTF
TRBV5-1	-	TRBD1	TRBJ2-3	TGCGCCAGCAGCCCTGGGACAGGGGGAGTCACAGATACGCAGTATTTT	CASSPGTGGVTDTQYF
TRBV27	-	-	TRBJ2-5	TGTGCCAGCAGTTTAAATAGGGGGGGCCCGGAGACCCAGTACTTC	CASSLNRGGPETQYF
TRBV5-1	-	TRBD2	TRBJ2-1	TGCGCCAGCAGCCCCCCCATAGCGGGAGACTCCGAGCAGTTCTTC	CASSPPIAGDSEQFF
TRBV7-6	-	-	TRBJ1-1	TGTGCCAGCAGCCCACTTCAAGCAGGGGATGAAGCTTTCTTT	CASSPLQAGDEAFF
TRBV2	-	-	TRBJ2-7	TGTGCCAGCAGTGAGTGGCAGGGCAACGAGCAGTACTTC	CASSEWQGNEQYF
TRBV6-5	-	-	TRBJ1-2	TGTGCCAGCAGTTACGGGGAGGGGAGCTACACCTTC	CASSYGEGSYTF
TRBV7-3	-	TRBD1	TRBJ1-4	TGTGCCAGCAGCCCGGGACAGGGTGAAAAACTGTTTTTT	CASSPGQGEKLFF
TRBV11-2	once	-	TRBJ2-3	TGTGCCAGCAGTTCGGACGGACAGACGATCACAGATACGCAGTATTTT	CASSSDGQTITDTQYF
TRBV28	-	-	TRBJ1-2	TGTGCCAGCCTTGCGGGAGGCTACACCTTC	CASLAGGYTF
TRBV12-3/TRBV12-4	-	-	TRBJ2-1	TGTGCCAGCAGACGGGGGAAGTATAATGAGCAGTTCTTC	CASRRGKYNEQFF
TRBV6-5	-	-	TRBJ1-5	TGTGCCAGCAGTTACGGCGCAGGGAATCAGCCCCAGCATTTT	CASSYGAGNQPQHF
TRBV29-1	-	TRBD1	TRBJ1-1	TGCAGCGGGACAGGGCGGACTGAAGCTTTCTTT	CSGTGRTEAFF
TRBV7-3	-	TRBD2	TRBJ2-1	TGTGCCAGCAGCTTCACTAGCGGGGGCTACAATGAGCAGTTCTTC	CASSFTSGGYNEQFF
TRBV28	once	-	TRBJ1-1	TGTGCCAGCAACATATTGAACACTGAAGCTTTCTTT	CASNILNTEAFF
TRBV29-1	-	-	TRBJ1-2	TGCAGCGTTGATAAGGGGATTAACTATGGCTACACCTTC	CSVDKGINYGYTF
TRBV7-2	-	-	TRBJ2-7	TGTGCCAGCAGCCAACCCTTTACAGGGGAGGCACGGAGCAACGAGCAGTACTTC	CASSQPFTGEARSNEQYF
TRBV3-1/TRBV3-2	-	TRBD2	TRBJ2-3	TGTGCCAGCAGCCTGCGGGGGGGCTCCACAGATACGCAGTATTTT	CASSLRGGSTDTQYF
TRBV5-6	-	-	TRBJ1-5	TGTGCCAGCAGCTTGCAGGGAAGCAATCAGCCCCAGCATTTT	CASSLQGSNQPQHF
TRBV5-1	-	TRBD1	TRBJ1-6	TGCGCCAGCAGCCTGCCGGACAGGGATAATTCACCCCTCCACTTT	CASSLPDRDNSPLHF
TRBV7-9	-	-	TRBJ1-2	TGTGCCAGCAGCTTCCCAACGCCCCGCGACTATGGCTACACCTTC	CASSFPTPRDYGYTF
TRBV7-8	-	TRBD1	TRBJ2-7	TGTGCCAGCAGCGTACAGACTGTAACAGGGGCCGAGCAGTACTTC	CASSVQTVTGAEQYF
TRBV25-1	-	-	TRBJ1-2	TGTGCCAGCGCTGATATTAGAGCGAATGGCTACACCTTC	CASADIRANGYTF
TRBV6-1	-	-	TRBJ2-1	TGTGCCAGCAGTGAAGTGCAGGAATACAATGAGCAGTTCTTC	CASSEVQEYNEQFF
TRBV6-5	-	TRBD2	TRBJ2-1	TGTGCCAGCAGTCCAGGGACTAGCGGGAGTAATGAGCAGTTCTTC	CASSPGTSGSNEQFF
TRBV4-1	-	TRBD1	TRBJ2-1	TGCGCCAGCAGCCACCAAGAAGGGGGCCGGTTCTTC	CASSHQEGGRFF
TRBV28	-	-	TRBJ2-3	TGTGCCAGCAGTCGTAGCGGTAGCACAGATACGCAGTATTTT	CASSRSGSTDTQYF
TRBV3-1/TRBV3-2	-	TRBD2	TRBJ2-1	TGTGCCAGCAGCCAAGCTTTCGGACTAGCGGACAATGAGCAGTTCTTC	CASSQAFGLADNEQFF
TRBV21-1	-	-	TRBJ2-7	TGTGCCAGCACCTATGCCAGGCAGGGGGTCCACGAGCAGTACTTC	CASTYARQGVHEQYF
TRBV5-1	-	-	TRBJ1-1	TGCGCCAGCAGCTTGGCAGGGCTCGAAGCTTTCTTT	CASSLAGLEAFF
TRBV7-2	-	-	TRBJ1-2	TGTGCCAGCAGCTTAGTGGCAGGGGCAGGGCAGGGCTATGGCTACACCTTC	CASSLVAGAGQGYGYTF
TRBV28	-	-	TRBJ1-1	TGTGCCAGCAGTTTGCAGGGGCAGACGTCAAACATGAACACTGAAGCTTTCTTT	CASSLQGQTSNMNTEAFF
TRBV7-6	-	TRBD1	TRBJ1-2	TGTGCCAGCAGCTTAGCGGGGTGGGGACAGGTTAACTATGGCTACACCTTC	CASSLAGWGQVNYGYTF
TRBV7-2	once	TRBD2	TRBJ2-3	TGTGCCAGCAGCCATAATCCTAGCGGGGGGATCCCAGATACGCAGTATTTT	CASSHNPSGGIPDTQYF
TRBV5-1	-	TRBD1	TRBJ1-6	TGCGCCAGCAGCAGTTTACAATCGGGACAGGGAAATTCACCCCTCCACTTT	CASSSLQSGQGNSPLHF
TRBV27	-	TRBD1	TRBJ2-7	TGTGCCAGCAAGACAGGGGGCCTCTACGAGCAGTACTTC	CASKTGGLYEQYF
TRBV5-6	-	TRBD1	TRBJ1-3	TGTGCCAGCAGCTTGGCCCCCGCGCCCTGGGGACAGATGAGAAACACCATATATTTT	CASSLAPAPWGQMRNTIYF
TRBV9	once	TRBD1	TRBJ1-1	TGTGCCAGCAGCGTAGGGGTCTGGACAGGGAACACTGAAGCTTTCTTT	CASSVGVWTGNTEAFF
TRBV12-2	few	-	TRBJ1-5	TGTGCAAGTCGCTTATCGAGGGAAAATCAGCCCCAGCATTTT	CASRLSRENQPQHF
TRBV15	-	TRBD1	TRBJ2-1	TGTGCCACCGGATCCGGGACAGGCTCCTACAATGAGCAGTTCTTC	CATGSGTGSYNEQFF
TRBV6-5	-	TRBD1	TRBJ1-2	TGTGCCAGCAGTTCCGCGACAGGGAAGGATGCAGGTGGCTACACCTTC	CASSSATGKDAGGYTF
TRBV28	-	-	TRBJ1-1	TGTGCCAGCCAAGTTTTAGAGAACACTGAAGCTTTCTTT	CASQVLENTEAFF
TRBV7-9	-	TRBD1	TRBJ1-5	TGTGCCAGCAGCTTAGAGTCCCGGACAGGGGCATATAGCAATCAGCCCCAGCATTTT	CASSLESRTGAYSNQPQHF
TRBV5-4	-	TRBD1	TRBJ2-3	TGTGCCAGCAGCACAGGACAGGGGGCCCCCACAGATACGCAGTATTTT	CASSTGQGAPTDTQYF